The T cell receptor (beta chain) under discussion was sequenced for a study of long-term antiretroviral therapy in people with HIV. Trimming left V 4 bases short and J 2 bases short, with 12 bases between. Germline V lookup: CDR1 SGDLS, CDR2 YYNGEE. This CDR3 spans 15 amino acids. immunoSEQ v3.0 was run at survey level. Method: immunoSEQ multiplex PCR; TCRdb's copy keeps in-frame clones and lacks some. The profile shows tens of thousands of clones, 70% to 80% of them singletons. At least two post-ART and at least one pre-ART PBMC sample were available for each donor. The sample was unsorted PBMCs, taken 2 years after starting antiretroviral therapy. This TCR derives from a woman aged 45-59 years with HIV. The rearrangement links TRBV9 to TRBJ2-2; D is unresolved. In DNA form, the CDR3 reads TGTGCCAGCAGCCCCCGGACCCAAAACACCGGGGAGCTGTTTTTT. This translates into CASSPRTQNTGELFF. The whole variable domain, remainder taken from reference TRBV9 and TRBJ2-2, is DSGVTQTPKHLITATGQRVTLRCSPRSGDLSVYWYQQSLDQGLQFLIQYYNGEERAKGNILERFSAQQFPDLHSELNLSSLELGDSALYFCASSPRTQNTGELFFGEGSRLTVL.